The source of this T cell receptor (beta chain) is a study of blood T cells in healthy people across ages. The use of a sample-barcoded 5' primer and a J-beta primer mix characterized a second PCR of 7 to 11 cycles. From the 5' RACE reads, TCRdb called clonotypes with MiXCR, one entry per CDR3 protein. The data hold some 1.4 million distinct CDR3 sequences, with 35% to 45% observed a single time. Germline V CDR1 and CDR2: SNHLY, FYNNEI. Losses at the gene ends were 3 bases for V and 7 bases for J; bases not matched to a gene: 8. This CDR3 has 16 residues. This chain uses TRBV2 with TRBJ2-1; 11 bases agree with TRBD2. The specimen was blood. The sequence was collected from a woman aged 18-29 years in good health. CDR3 residues: CASSDALTSGTNEQFF. As DNA, the CDR3 is TGTGCCAGCAGTGATGCTCTGACTAGCGGGACTAATGAGCAGTTCTTC. The full variable domain, with the rest looked up from reference TRBV2 and TRBJ2-1, is EPEVTQTPSHQVTQMGQEVILRCVPISNHLYFYWYRQILGQKVEFLVSFYNNEISEKSEIFDDQFSVERPDGSNFTLKIRSTKLEDSAMYFCASSDALTSGTNEQFFGPGTRLTVL.